What follows describes a single TCR beta chain. The antigen remains unidentified. Primers for the PCR totalled 60 Vbeta and 13 Jbeta. Sequencing was performed with immunoSEQ multiplex PCR; in TCRdb, only in-frame clones are kept and a portion is missing. The profile shows tens of thousands of clones, approximately 79% of them singletons. This sample was included in a study of cytomegalovirus exposure and HLA in healthy donors. General study findings and limits: Researchers reported from a later analysis that most CMV-associated TCR beta chains appeared HLA-restricted. A later analysis linked a missense variant in DCLRE1C to the trimming of TCR beta V and J genes. Earlier analysis found most TCR beta V segments productive about 87% or about 30% of the time. It was 150 to 200 TCR beta chains that were listed as cytomegalovirus-associated.

What was sequenced was PBMCs. This TCR was sampled from a woman between 25 and 40 years old in good health and CMV-seropositive.

The CDR3 here is CASRREQGAAIYGYTF. CDR3 DNA sequence: TGTGCCAGCAGAAGAGAACAGGGGGCAGCTATCTATGGCTACACCTTC. V is TRBV2 and J is TRBJ1-2; 9 bases fit TRBD1. Germline V gene lookup returns CDR1 SNHLY and CDR2 FYNNEI. This CDR3 has 16 residues. With 6 bases clipped from V and 4 bases from J, the junction kept 12 bases outside the gene matches.